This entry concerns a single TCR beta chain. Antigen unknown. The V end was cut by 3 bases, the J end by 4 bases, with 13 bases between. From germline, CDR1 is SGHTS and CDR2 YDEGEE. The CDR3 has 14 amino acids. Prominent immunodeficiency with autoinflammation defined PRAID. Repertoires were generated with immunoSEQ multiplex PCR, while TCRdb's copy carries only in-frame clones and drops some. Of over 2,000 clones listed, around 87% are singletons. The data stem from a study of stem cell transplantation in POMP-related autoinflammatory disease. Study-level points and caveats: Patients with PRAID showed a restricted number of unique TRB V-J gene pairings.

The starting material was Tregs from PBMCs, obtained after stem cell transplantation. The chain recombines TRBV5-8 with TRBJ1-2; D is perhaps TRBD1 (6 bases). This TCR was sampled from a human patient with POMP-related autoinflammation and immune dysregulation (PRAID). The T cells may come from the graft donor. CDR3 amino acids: CASSSPGQIYGYTF. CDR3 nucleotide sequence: TGTGCCAGCAGCTCCCCAGGACAGATCTATGGCTACACCTTC.